The following is a TCR beta chain sequence with its context. The antigen remains undetermined. This sample was taken from a study of metastatic and nonmetastatic thyroid tumors. Background on the study: For malignant and benign thyroid patients, tumor or nodule tissue and blood were the sources whose repertoires were compared.

Original processing methods: CDR3 was compared across clinicopathological groups, and the resulting differences were used to build a distant-metastasis classifier for papillary thyroid cancer. MiXCR reprocessed the PCR reads for TCRdb. The V and J calls and clone size come from TCRdb's table, not from the authors' own analysis. The repertoire holds 20,000 to 30,000 clones, with roughly 21% as singletons. With V trimmed by 1 base and J by 1 base, 12 bases remained unmatched. This CDR3 has 17 amino acids. The germline V gene encodes CDR1 DFQATT and CDR2 SNEGSKA (reference sequence). Study conclusions and caveats: When malignant thyroid tumors were compared with benign nodules, TCR beta diversity was reportedly significantly higher in the malignant tumors. This held in both blood and tumor samples.

All patients were treatment-naive before thyroid surgery. The rearrangement uses TRBV20-1 and TRBJ1-1; 7 bases fit TRBD1. The sequencing sample was made of blood. The clonotype comes from a male donor with papillary thyroid cancer or a benign thyroid nodule (not recorded which). Some clones in this sample may be carry-over from other donors' samples. The CDR3 protein is CSARGVGAGGPNTEAFF. The CDR3 nucleotides are TGCAGTGCTAGAGGTGTAGGGGCAGGGGGGCCGAACACTGAAGCTTTCTTT.